The 26 T cell receptor beta chains reported below all come from one sample, sequenced in a study of blood T cell repertoires in COVID-19. Generated by immunoSEQ multiplex PCR, the TCRdb table keeps only in-frame clones and is missing some. The data show tens of thousands of clones, about 88% seen once. The source material was peripheral blood. Source of these receptors: a man in his 60s with acute or convalescent COVID-19.

The rearrangement links TRBV19 to TRBJ2-2; possible D gene TRBD2, 5 bases. V lost 3 bases and J 3 bases, leaving 11 bases between the germline ends. Germline loops: CDR1 LNHDA, CDR2 SQIVND (reference sequence). The CDR3 runs 15 residues. This CDR3 reads CASSMPGDDTGELFF. CDR3 in DNA: TGTGCCAGTAGTATGCCCGGGGATGACACCGGGGAGCTGTTTTTT.

The chain recombines TRBV6-6 with TRBJ1-5; the match to TRBD1 covers 9 bases. This CDR3 has 16 amino acids. Germline values: CDR1 MNHNY, CDR2 SVGAGI (reference sequence). V was clipped by 5 bases and J by 7 bases; unmatched bases: 12. The CDR3 sequence is CASSPRFGTGSQPQHF. The CDR3 region has the DNA TGTGCCAGCAGTCCGCGATTCGGGACAGGGTCCCAGCCCCAGCATTTT.

This chain links TRBV9 with TRBJ2-7; D possibly corresponds to TRBD2 (6 bases). Germline V lookup: CDR1 SGDLS, CDR2 YYNGEE. The germline V and J ends were trimmed by 0 bases and 2 bases, with 12 bases remaining between them. CDR3 length equals 15 residues. The CDR3 here is CASSVGPGGAYEQYF. The CDR3 DNA sequence: TGTGCCAGCAGCGTAGGTCCCGGGGGTGCCTACGAGCAGTACTTC.

The rearrangement links TRBV4-1 to TRBJ2-1, with 14 bases lining up with TRBD2. V gave up 4 bases and J gave up 4 bases; unmatched junction bases: 3. Germline V gene sequence: CDR1 MGHRA, CDR2 YSYEKL. This CDR3 contains 16 residues. CDR3 amino acids: CASSPGLAGEYNEQFF. The DNA of the CDR3 is TGCGCCAGCAGCCCGGGACTAGCGGGAGAGTACAATGAGCAGTTCTTC.

J is TRBJ2-7 and V is TRBV18, with D maybe TRBD1 (6 bases). Germline values: CDR1 KGHSH, CDR2 LQKENI. The CDR3 consists of 13 residues. Trimming took 4 bases from V and 4 from J, leaving 11 bases between them. The CDR3 reads CASSLQGGYEQYF. The CDR3 DNA follows: TGTGCCAGCTCACTGCAAGGGGGATACGAGCAGTACTTC.

The J gene is TRBJ1-3, the V gene TRBV28; tentatively, D is TRBD1 (6 bases). Trimming left V 1 base short and J 4 bases short, with 14 bases between. The CDR3 has 16 amino acids. CDR1 and CDR2 (germline): MDHEN, SYDVKM. CDR3 sequence reads: CASSLLTGAEGNTIYF. DNA for the CDR3: TGTGCCAGCAGTTTATTGACAGGCGCGGAGGGAAACACCATATATTTT.

The chain couples TRBV19 to TRBJ2-2, with 10 bases lining up with TRBD1. J was trimmed by 0 bases and V by 7 bases; bases with no gene match: 23. The CDR3 spans 22 residues. Germline V gives CDR1 LNHDA, CDR2 SQIVND (reference sequence). CDR3 residues: CASTRSYTSGQGGRTNTGELFF. CDR3 nucleotide sequence: TGTGCCAGTACCCGCTCTTACACTAGTGGACAGGGGGGGCGAACGAACACCGGGGAGCTGTTTTTT.

The chain combines TRBV28 with TRBJ1-2, with 10 bases identical to TRBD1. V lost 7 bases and J lost 2; bases outside the gene matches: 4. CDR3 length: 14 amino acids. The germline CDR1 and CDR2 sequences are MDHEN and SYDVKM. CDR3 sequence: CASKPGQGNYGYTF. CDR3 in DNA: TGTGCCAGCAAACCGGGACAGGGGAACTATGGCTACACCTTC.

The chain links TRBV14 to TRBJ1-2; 7 bases are a match to TRBD1. The germline V gene encodes CDR1 SGHDN and CDR2 FVKESK. The CDR3 has 15 amino acids. J gave up 6 bases and V 0 bases, and 7 bases lay outside the gene matches. The CDR3, as DNA: TGTGCCAGCAGCCAAGATCGAAACAGGGGTGATGGCTACACCTTC. It is translated as CASSQDRNRGDGYTF.

J is TRBJ1-5 and V is TRBV5-1, with D unclear. Germline V lookup: CDR1 SGHRS, CDR2 YFSETQ. The V end lost 0 bases, the J end lost 0 bases, and 10 bases lay between the germline ends. The CDR3 has 16 amino acids. The CDR3 DNA sequence: TGCGCCAGCAGCTTGGAAGCCCGGGGTAGCAATCAGCCCCAGCATTTT. Translating gives CASSLEARGSNQPQHF.

This rearrangement joins TRBV5-1 to TRBJ1-4; TRBD1 matches 7 bases. CDR1 is SGHRS and CDR2 is YFSETQ in the germline V gene. This CDR3 is 14 amino acids long. With V trimmed by 4 bases and J by 5 bases, 5 bases remained unmatched. The CDR3 DNA is TGCGCCAGCAGCCTGACAGGGCAGAATGAAAAACTGTTTTTT. Protein product: CASSLTGQNEKLFF.

This rearrangement joins TRBV6-2 or TRBV6-3 to TRBJ1-1; D is perhaps TRBD1 (6 bases). The germline V and J ends were trimmed by 5 bases and 5 bases, with 15 bases remaining between them. The CDR3 is 14 residues long. Germline CDR1 reads MNHEY; CDR2 reads SVGEGT. CDR3 sequence (DNA): TGTGCCAGCAGTCGACAGGTGGGGGTGACTGAAGCTTTCTTT. The encoded protein is CASSRQVGVTEAFF.

The V gene is TRBV11-1, the J gene TRBJ1-2, with a tentative D call TRBD1 (6 bases). Germline values: CDR1 SGHAT, CDR2 FQDESV (reference sequence). This CDR3 comprises 13 residues. V gave up 5 bases and J gave up 0 bases, with 7 bases separating them. Written as DNA, the CDR3 is TGTGCCAGCAGCCGGACAGCTAACTATGGCTACACCTTC. It yields the protein CASSRTANYGYTF.

This chain links TRBV5-1 with TRBJ2-7, with a tentative D call TRBD2 (5 bases). The CDR3 has 17 amino acids. Germline assignment: CDR1 SGHRS and CDR2 YFSETQ. The V end was cut by 1 base, the J end by 4 bases, with 21 bases between. The CDR3 DNA is TGCGCCAGCAGCTTGTTTGGGAGCGACACCCGGGTTTACGAGCAGTACTTC. It yields the protein CASSLFGSDTRVYEQYF.

This clone was picked up a small number of times. The chain's CDR3 is CASSPQGENSPLHF. CDR3 DNA: TGTGCCAGCTCACCACAGGGAGAGAATTCACCCCTCCACTTT. V usage is TRBV18 and J usage is TRBJ1-6; D not certain. In germline, CDR1 is KGHSH, CDR2 LQKENI. The CDR3 covers 14 residues. Trimming stripped 1 base from V and 7 bases from J, with 8 bases between.

The J gene is TRBJ2-3, the V gene TRBV7-2; D perhaps matches TRBD1 (5 bases). The CDR3 is 17 residues long. The germline V and J ends were trimmed by 0 bases and 1 base, with 14 bases remaining between them. Per the germline V gene, CDR1 is SGHTA and CDR2 is FQGNSA. The CDR3 region is CASSLAFQGRGTDTQYF. The CDR3 DNA reads TGTGCCAGCAGCTTAGCTTTTCAGGGTAGGGGCACAGATACGCAGTATTTT.

The chain recombines TRBV11-2 with TRBJ1-2; 7 nucleotides align to TRBD1. Germline assignment: CDR1 SGHAT and CDR2 FQNNGV. V dropped 1 base and J dropped 8; count of bases not matched to a gene: 4. This CDR3 region has 13 residues. The CDR3 spells CASSLGGQLGYTF. The CDR3 region has the DNA TGTGCCAGCAGCTTAGGGGGACAGTTAGGCTACACCTTC.

The V call is TRBV2, the J call TRBJ1-2, with 9 bases fitting TRBD1. The V and J ends lost 7 bases and 7 bases, in that order; junction bases with no gene match: 13. Per the germline V gene, CDR1 is SNHLY and CDR2 is FYNNEI. The CDR3 contains 15 residues. CDR3 amino acids: CASTLSGQGLGGYTF. CDR3 DNA: TGTGCCAGCACCCTATCGGGACAGGGCTTGGGTGGCTACACCTTC.

The rearrangement joins TRBV15 to TRBJ2-1, with D maybe TRBD2 (7 bases). The CDR3 is 15 amino acids. Deletions cut 3 bases from V and 5 bases from J, with 14 bases between. Germline V gene lookup returns CDR1 LNHNV and CDR2 YYDKDF (reference sequence). DNA for the CDR3: TGTGCCACCAGCAGGGGGGGGACACTCGACAATGAGCAGTTCTTC. It is translated as CATSRGGTLDNEQFF.

The rearrangement links TRBV11-2 to TRBJ1-1, with 7 bases identical to TRBD1. The germline gives CDR1 SGHAT, CDR2 FQNNGV. The CDR3 runs to 13 residues. V was clipped by 1 base and J by 6 bases; unmatched bases: 2. Written as DNA, the CDR3 is TGTGCCAGCAGCTTAGGACAGGGCCCTGAAGCTTTCTTT. It translates to CASSLGQGPEAFF.

The chain links TRBV7-9 to TRBJ2-1, with 15 bases aligning to TRBD2. CDR3 length equals 16 residues. Germline V gene sequence: CDR1 SEHNR, CDR2 FQNEAQ (reference sequence). Trimming cost V 8 bases and J 4 bases; bases outside gene matches: 6. The CDR3 sequence is CASPGTSGGPYNEQFF. CDR3 nucleotides: TGTGCCAGCCCCGGGACTAGCGGGGGGCCTTACAATGAGCAGTTCTTC.

In its sample, this clone was seen a few times. The chain uses TRBV27 and TRBJ2-7; 7 nucleotides align to TRBD2. The CDR3 is 14 residues long. Germline V lookup: CDR1 MNHEY, CDR2 SMNVEV (reference sequence). The V segment lost 6 bases and the J segment 0 bases; nucleotides outside the gene matches: 5. The CDR3 region has the DNA TGTGCCAGCAGACTAGCGACTAACTCCTACGAGCAGTACTTC. This gives the protein CASRLATNSYEQYF.

This clone has a single count. J is TRBJ2-2 and V is TRBV2; 7 bases match TRBD1. Germline V gene lookup returns CDR1 SNHLY and CDR2 FYNNEI. The CDR3 length is 14 residues. Trimming took 4 bases from V and 5 from J; bases not matched to a gene: 4. The CDR3: CASSGTGSTGELFF. CDR3 bases: TGTGCCAGCAGTGGGACAGGCTCTACCGGGGAGCTGTTTTTT.

Here the CDR3 reads CASTKISGLAGGEQYF. The CDR3 DNA reads as TGTGCCAGCACCAAAATCTCGGGACTAGCGGGAGGAGAGCAGTACTTC. The V and J genes are TRBV28 and TRBJ2-7, with 15 bases matching TRBD2. V lost 7 bases and J lost 7; bases outside the gene matches: 11. The CDR3 runs 16 residues. The germline gives CDR1 MDHEN, CDR2 SYDVKM.

The chain recombines TRBV4-1 with TRBJ1-6; no clear D. The CDR3 contains 17 residues. Germline CDR1 and CDR2: MGHRA and YSYEKL. Trimming removed 4 bases at V and 2 bases at J, with 15 bases between. The CDR3 bases are TGCGCCAGCAGCCCTCACTCTGAGGGCGCCTATAATTCACCCCTCCACTTT. Translation: CASSPHSEGAYNSPLHF.

This clone has a single count. The chain has TRBV28 and TRBJ1-6; 8 nucleotides line up with TRBD1. After removal of 8 bases from V and 6 bases from J, the junction contained 9 bases not matched to a gene. Germline assignment: CDR1 MDHEN and CDR2 SYDVKM. The CDR3 runs to 15 residues. The CDR3 DNA sequence: TGTGCCAGCGGTTCTCAGGGGGCGCCTAATTCACCCCTCCACTTT. This encodes CASGSQGAPNSPLHF.